This T cell receptor beta chain was captured by sequencing in a study of early T cells in non-severe SARS-CoV-2 infection. Turning to the study itself: It was bulk RNA from unsorted whole blood that was sequenced, and the chains were unpaired. Study-wide points: VDJdb matches were skewed toward anti-spike CD8 T cell responses.

Individual cDNA molecules received unique molecular identifiers during library preparation. TCRdb called the 5' RACE reads again in MiXCR, with one record for every CDR3 protein. The sample comprises about 56,000 distinct CDR3 sequences, roughly 12% of which are singletons, and about 3% rests with the top ten. This clonotype was found many times. Its target is unknown. CDR3 size: 11 residues. Germline values: CDR1 SQVTM, CDR2 ANQGSEA. Trimming left V 7 bases short and J 9 bases short, with 16 bases between. The sequencing input was whole blood. This receptor was identified in an adult who was a healthcare worker with PCR-confirmed SARS-CoV-2 infection or an uninfected control (not recorded which). This chain connects TRBV29-1 to TRBJ2-7, with a possible D match to TRBD2 (6 bases). CDR3 in DNA: TGCAGCGGGGGGACTCCCACGGGGCAGTACTTC. Amino acids: CSGGTPTGQYF.